The 24 T cell receptor beta chains below were found in one sample sequenced in a study of blood T cell repertoires in COVID-19. Assay: immunoSEQ multiplex PCR; the TCRdb copy retains only in-frame clones and omits some. The data hold about 210,000 clones, with over 70% observed a single time. Sequenced material: peripheral blood. All receptors derive from a woman in her fifties or sixties with acute or convalescent COVID-19.

This chain links TRBV24-1 with TRBJ2-1; 9 nucleotides agree with TRBD2. Losses at the gene ends were 4 bases for V and 10 bases for J; bases not matched to a gene: 10. This CDR3 comprises 15 residues. Germline V gene sequence: CDR1 KGHDR, CDR2 SFDVKD. CDR3 region: CATSDPGTSSREQFF. DNA for the CDR3: TGTGCCACCAGTGACCCCGGGACTAGCTCAAGGGAGCAGTTCTTC.

This clone was picked up a small number of times. This chain joins TRBV6-5 and TRBJ2-1; D unresolved. Germline V lookup: CDR1 MNHEY, CDR2 SVGAGI. The CDR3 contains 16 residues. V gave up 0 bases and J gave up 0 bases, with 9 bases separating them. CDR3 coding DNA: TGTGCCAGCAGTTACTCGCCGCGGAGCTCCTACAATGAGCAGTTCTTC. The encoded protein is CASSYSPRSSYNEQFF.

This clone was recorded a few times. The chain uses TRBV10-3 and TRBJ1-1; 7 nucleotides align to TRBD1. The CDR3 runs to 15 residues. Unmatched junction bases numbered 7, after V lost 0 bases and J lost 6 bases. Germline V CDR1 and CDR2: ENHRY, SYGVKD. In DNA, the CDR3 is TGTGCCATCAGTGAGTCTGGGGGACAGCCCTCTGAAGCTTTCTTT. Its translation: CAISESGGQPSEAFF.

The chain carries TRBV5-4 and TRBJ2-1, with no clear D. With 4 bases removed from V and 5 bases from J, the gap between germline ends came to 13 bases. Germline V CDR1 and CDR2: SGHNT, YYREEE (reference sequence). The CDR3 consists of 14 residues. The CDR3 is CASSPEKRHNEQFF. CDR3 coding DNA: TGTGCCAGCAGCCCCGAGAAGCGACACAATGAGCAGTTCTTC.

The chain recombines TRBV19 with TRBJ2-2, with TRBD1 identical over 7 bases. The CDR3 runs to 15 residues. The germline CDR1 and CDR2 sequences are LNHDA and SQIVND (reference sequence). Germline trimming cut 5 bases from V and 3 bases from J; bases unmatched to any gene: 6. The DNA for the CDR3 is TGTGCCAGTAGTCCAGGGGGACGTGACACCGGGGAGCTGTTTTTT. It yields the protein CASSPGGRDTGELFF.

The V call is TRBV3-1 (or the pseudogene TRBV3-2), the J call TRBJ1-4, with 8 bases that match TRBD1. V shed 1 base, J shed 10 bases, and the junction held 5 bases outside the gene matches. Germline V gene data show CDR1 as LGHDT and CDR2 as YNNKEL (reference sequence). There are 14 residues in the CDR3. CDR3 bases: TGTGCCAGCAGCCAAGGGACAGGGAGGCGAAAACTGTTTTTT. Amino acids: CASSQGTGRRKLFF.

This clone was observed a single time. V and J are TRBV3-1 (or the pseudogene TRBV3-2) and TRBJ2-2; a weak D match, TRBD1 (5 bases). Trimming pared 4 bases from V and 6 bases from J, leaving 15 bases between. Germline-derived CDR1 and CDR2 are LGHDT and YNNKEL (reference sequence). The CDR3 covers 15 residues. Here the CDR3 DNA reads TGTGCCAGCAGCCCTAGACAGCTTACTGCCGGGGAGCTGTTTTTT. Translation: CASSPRQLTAGELFF.

The rearrangement links TRBV5-1 to TRBJ1-4; 7 bases are a match to TRBD1. The V segment lost 4 bases and the J segment 3 bases; nucleotides outside the gene matches: 9. Germline CDR1 reads SGHRS; CDR2 reads YFSETQ. The CDR3 spans 16 residues. Here the CDR3 DNA reads TGCGCCAGCAGCCGGGAGCACCAGGGGGCTAATGAAAAACTGTTTTTT. Translating it yields CASSREHQGANEKLFF.

V and J are TRBV2 and TRBJ2-1, with TRBD2 matching 14 bases. V was clipped by 5 bases and J by 7 bases; unmatched bases: 16. There are 19 residues in the CDR3. Germline V gene sequence: CDR1 SNHLY, CDR2 FYNNEI. The CDR3 DNA reads as TGTGCCAGCAGTAAAGGGGCTAGGGGACTAGCGGGAGTAGCGAATGAGCAGTTCTTC. This codes for CASSKGARGLAGVANEQFF.

J is TRBJ1-2 and V is TRBV27; TRBD1 agrees at 7 bases. The CDR3 runs to 14 residues. The V segment lost 8 bases and the J segment 4 bases; nucleotides outside the gene matches: 10. Germline V gene lookup returns CDR1 MNHEY and CDR2 SMNVEV (reference sequence). The DNA for the CDR3 is TGTGCCAGCGGACGCCTAGCAGGGGGCTATGGCTACACCTTC. This codes for CASGRLAGGYGYTF.

This clone was detected once. The chain joins TRBV20-1 to TRBJ1-1, with D unclear. V lost 5 bases to trimming and J lost 8 bases, with 9 bases between them. The CDR3 totals 10 residues. Germline V gene sequence: CDR1 DFQATT, CDR2 SNEGSKA (reference sequence). CDR3: CSAVHQEAFF. For the CDR3, the DNA is TGCAGTGCTGTACATCAAGAAGCTTTCTTT.

The gene calls are TRBV28 and TRBJ2-7; TRBD1 aligns across 11 bases. Per the germline V gene, CDR1 is MDHEN and CDR2 is SYDVKM. The ends lost 0 bases at V and 4 bases at J; junction bases unmatched: 2. The CDR3 is 15 amino acids. The CDR3 DNA reads as TGTGCCAGCAGTTTATGCGGACAGGGGGCTTACGAGCAGTACTTC. This codes for CASSLCGQGAYEQYF.

V is TRBV14 and J is TRBJ2-7; perhaps TRBD1 as D (6 bases). The CDR3 is 16 residues long. Looked up from germline, CDR1 is SGHDN and CDR2 is FVKESK. V was clipped by 2 bases and J by 0 bases, with 14 bases between them. This CDR3 reads CASSQLYRATSYEQYF. CDR3 coding DNA: TGTGCCAGCAGCCAACTGTACAGGGCGACCTCCTACGAGCAGTACTTC.

This rearrangement joins TRBV5-4 to TRBJ2-7; 7 positions agree with TRBD1. With 4 bases clipped from V and 5 bases from J, the junction kept 12 bases outside the gene matches. Germline V gene lookup returns CDR1 SGHNT and CDR2 YYREEE (reference sequence). This CDR3 has 15 amino acids. The CDR3 bases are TGTGCCAGCAGCGGCGTCGGTACAGGGGCTAACGAGCAGTACTTC. The encoded protein is CASSGVGTGANEQYF. The full variable domain, completed using reference TRBV5-4 and TRBJ2-7, is ETGVTQSPTHLIKTRGQQVTLRCSSQSGHNTVSWYQQALGQGPQFIFQYYREEENGRGNFPPRFSGLQFPNYSSELNVNALELDDSALYLCASSGVGTGANEQYFGPGTRLTVT.

This chain joins TRBV30 and TRBJ2-5; 8 nucleotides line up with TRBD1. With 3 bases clipped from V and 4 bases from J, the junction kept 7 bases outside the gene matches. There are 14 residues in the CDR3. Germline V gene lookup returns CDR1 GTSNPN and CDR2 SVGIG (reference sequence). The CDR3 loop is CAWSEGTGGETQYF. The CDR3, as DNA: TGTGCCTGGAGCGAAGGGACAGGAGGAGAGACCCAGTACTTC.

The chain employs TRBV28 and TRBJ1-1; 10 bases agree with TRBD1. The V gene's germline CDR1 is MDHEN and CDR2 SYDVKM. The CDR3 runs 16 residues. V lost 0 bases and J lost 7; bases outside the gene matches: 8. The CDR3 sequence: CASSLWGGTGVNEAFF. The DNA of the CDR3 is TGTGCCAGCAGTTTATGGGGGGGGACAGGGGTAAATGAAGCTTTCTTT.

In DNA, the CDR3 is TGTGCCAGCAGTTATGGTGGACAGGGAATACGTTCACCCCTCCACTTT. This sequence encodes CASSYGGQGIRSPLHF. The chain employs TRBV6-5 and TRBJ1-6, with 8 bases aligning to TRBD1. V shed 3 bases, J shed 9 bases, and the junction held 10 bases outside the gene matches. Germline V gene data show CDR1 as MNHEY and CDR2 as SVGAGI. CDR3 length: 16 amino acids.

The chain joins TRBV14 to TRBJ2-7; D might be TRBD1 (6 bases). V was pared by 4 bases and J by 0 bases, with 13 bases between. The CDR3 is 15 amino acids. CDR1 and CDR2 (germline): SGHDN, FVKESK. DNA of the CDR3: TGTGCCAGCAGCCTATACCAGGGGAGCTCCTACGAGCAGTACTTC. Translating gives CASSLYQGSSYEQYF.

The V call is TRBV10-3, the J call TRBJ1-1; 7 positions match TRBD1. The germline gives CDR1 ENHRY, CDR2 SYGVKD. Unmatched junction bases numbered 7, after V lost 6 bases and J lost 0 bases. The CDR3 covers 15 residues. DNA for the CDR3: TGTGCCATCAGGGGGGACAGCTTGATGAACACTGAAGCTTTCTTT. It translates to CAIRGDSLMNTEAFF.

V is TRBV5-5 and J is TRBJ2-3, with D perhaps matching TRBD2 (6 bases). CDR3 length equals 13 residues. Germline V CDR1 and CDR2: SGHKS, YYEKEE (reference sequence). Deletions cut 4 bases from V and 5 bases from J, with 11 bases between. The CDR3 loop reads CASSGTQEDTQYF. The CDR3 nucleotides are TGTGCCAGCAGCGGGACTCAGGAAGATACGCAGTATTTT.

The rearrangement links TRBV2 to TRBJ2-5, with TRBD1 as a possible D gene (6 bases). Germline V gene data show CDR1 as SNHLY and CDR2 as FYNNEI. This CDR3 contains 14 residues. Trimming took off 7 bases at V and 4 bases at J, with 16 bases between the two ends. The CDR3 DNA sequence: TGTGCCAGCAAGGATAGCAGGGGTGGAGAGACCCAGTACTTC. Protein sequence: CASKDSRGGETQYF.

The V and J genes are TRBV27 and TRBJ2-1; tentatively, D is TRBD1 (6 bases). With 3 bases removed from V and 9 bases from J, the gap between germline ends came to 18 bases. Germline V gives CDR1 MNHEY, CDR2 SMNVEV (reference sequence). The CDR3 has 15 amino acids. In nucleotides, the CDR3 is TGTGCCAGCAGTTTTGGGCAGGGGTGGTTCGCTGAGCAGTTCTTC. It yields the protein CASSFGQGWFAEQFF.

The rearrangement uses TRBV28 and TRBJ2-1; D unresolved. CDR3 length equals 14 residues. Germline V CDR1 and CDR2: MDHEN, SYDVKM. Trimming took 7 bases from V and 3 from J, leaving 13 bases between them. The CDR3 is CASIARPIYNEQFF. CDR3 sequence (DNA): TGTGCCAGCATTGCCAGGCCAATCTACAATGAGCAGTTCTTC.

This sequence joins TRBV9 and TRBJ2-3; 10 bases align to TRBD1. The germline gives CDR1 SGDLS, CDR2 YYNGEE. V lost 3 bases to trimming and J lost 2 bases; unmatched junction nucleotides: 3. The CDR3 has 15 residues. CDR3 sequence reads: CASSEGTGVTDTQYF. As DNA, the CDR3 is TGTGCCAGCAGCGAAGGGACAGGGGTCACAGATACGCAGTATTTT.